Listed below are T cell receptor beta chains from one sample, sequenced in a study of T cell changes during pregnancy in multiple sclerosis. Sequencing was performed with immunoSEQ multiplex PCR; in TCRdb, only in-frame clones are kept and a portion is missing. Of some 80,000 clones in the sample, about 93% were seen once. The sample here was CD4+ T cells from peripheral blood mononuclear cells, taken after pregnancy. These receptors all come from a female donor with multiple sclerosis, enrolled in a pregnancy study. CDR3s include the opening cysteine and the closing phenylalanine or tryptophan. A D gene is named only where the DNA matches it firmly. Size tells how often a clone was seen (once, few, many) or the class of an expanded clone, and some rows leave it out.

d_call j_call clone_size v_call cdr3_nt cdr3_aa
TRBD2 TRBJ2-1 NA TRBV18 TGTGCCAGCTCACCCATTCGACTAGCGGGGCAGTTCTTC CASSPIRLAGQFF
NA TRBJ2-2 NA TRBV10-3 TGTGCCATCAGTGAAATTTCGGGGAACACCGGGGAGCTGTTTTTT CAISEISGNTGELFF
NA TRBJ1-4 NA TRBV2 TGTGCCAGCAGTGAACTGGGGACACCTGACGGCAAACTGTTTTTT CASSELGTPDGKLFF
NA TRBJ2-2 NA TRBV7-9 TGTGCCAGCAGCTTACCCGGGAGCCAGACCGGGGAGCTGTTTTTT CASSLPGSQTGELFF
TRBD1 TRBJ2-1 few TRBV19 TGTGCCAGTAGTTACGACAGGGGCTCCTACAATGAGCAGTTCTTC CASSYDRGSYNEQFF
NA TRBJ2-7 NA TRBV19 TGTGCCAGTAGAAGCGCTACAGGGGAGCAGTACTTC CASRSATGEQYF
NA TRBJ1-5 NA TRBV5-1 TGCGCCAGCAGCTTGGCCGGGGGGAACAATCAGCCCCAGCATTTT CASSLAGGNNQPQHF
NA TRBJ1-4 NA TRBV28 TGTGCCAGCAGTTTAGGAGGGACAACTAATGAAAAACTGTTTTTT CASSLGGTTNEKLFF
NA TRBJ1-5 NA TRBV2 TGTGCCAGCTGCGAAGTCTCACAGGGAAGCAATCAGCCCCAGCATTTT CASCEVSQGSNQPQHF
TRBD1 TRBJ2-7 once TRBV6-6 TGTGCCAGCAGTTACCCCAGGGGGCGCGAGCAGTACTTC CASSYPRGREQYF
TRBD2 TRBJ2-7 NA TRBV7-9 TGTGCCAGCAGCTTCAGCGGGAGAGAAAGGGAGCAGTACTTC CASSFSGREREQYF
NA TRBJ2-3 NA TRBV6-5 TGTGCCAGCAGCCAAACCGGAGCTAGCACAGATACGCAGTATTTT CASSQTGASTDTQYF
NA TRBJ2-7 NA TRBV2 TGTGCCAGCTGGAGGGGGGGCGACGAGCAGTACTTC CASWRGGDEQYF
TRBD1 TRBJ1-1 NA TRBV2 TGTGCCAGCAGTGAAGAGGACAGGGGATGGACTGAAGCTTTCTTT CASSEEDRGWTEAFF
TRBD2 TRBJ2-1 NA TRBV30 TGTGCCTGCGTACACGAAACGGGAGGTGAGCAGTTCTTC CACVHETGGEQFF
NA TRBJ2-7 NA TRBV7-9 TGTGCCAGCACCGAGGGGGGAGGGCGGGGTCAATCCTACGAGCAGTACTTC CASTEGGGRGQSYEQYF
TRBD1 TRBJ1-5 NA TRBV28 TGTGCCAGCAGTTCTTACAGGGGGCGCAATGAAGGCAATCAGCCCCAGCATTTT CASSSYRGRNEGNQPQHF
NA TRBJ1-2 NA TRBV5-4 TGTGCCAGCAGTTTTACAGGGAGGGTTGGGTATGGCTACACCTTC CASSFTGRVGYGYTF
NA TRBJ1-2 NA TRBV15 TGTGCCACCAGCAGACCAGACGGGAGCAACTATGGCTACACCTTC CATSRPDGSNYGYTF
NA TRBJ2-2 NA TRBV19 TGTGCCAGTAGTTTCCTACACGCAGGTACCGGGGAGCTGTTTTTT CASSFLHAGTGELFF
NA TRBJ2-1 NA TRBV21-1 TGTGCCAGCAGCAAAGGCCCGGGTAGCTCCTACAATGAGCAGTTCTTC CASSKGPGSSYNEQFF
TRBD1 TRBJ1-2 NA TRBV19 TGTGCCAGTAGTATTGGTGTGAGGCAGGGGGACTATGGCTACACCTTC CASSIGVRQGDYGYTF
TRBD2 TRBJ2-5 NA TRBV5-1 TGCGCCAGCAGCTACTCCGGGACTAGCGGGAGGTTGAGAGAGACCCAGTACTTC CASSYSGTSGRLRETQYF
TRBD2 TRBJ2-1 NA TRBV6-5 TGTGCCAGCAGTTTTCTGACTAGCGGCGGTAACAATGAGCAGTTCTTC CASSFLTSGGNNEQFF
TRBD2 TRBJ2-3 once TRBV28 TGTGCCAGCAGGCTAGCGGGAGGGCCCCCAGATACGCAGTATTTT CASRLAGGPPDTQYF
TRBD1 TRBJ1-2 NA TRBV27 TGTGCCAGCAGTCTGGACAGGGGGCTCTATGGCTACACCTTC CASSLDRGLYGYTF
NA TRBJ1-3 NA TRBV9 TGTGCCAGCAGCGTAGGCCCGGCAGGCTCTGGAAACACCATATATTTT CASSVGPAGSGNTIYF
NA TRBJ2-1 NA TRBV20-1 TGCAGTGCTAAAACCGGGACAGAGCAGTTCTTC CSAKTGTEQFF
NA TRBJ1-2 NA TRBV6-5 TGTGCCAGCACCTTCCATCCGCGGGGGGATGGCTACACCTTC CASTFHPRGDGYTF
NA TRBJ2-4 NA TRBV28 TGTGCCAGCAGTTTACTGGTAGTCGGTGTAGACATTCAGTACTTC CASSLLVVGVDIQYF
NA TRBJ1-2 NA TRBV2 TGTGCCAGCAGGGGGGACACCACTTTAAGGGATGGCTACACCTTC CASRGDTTLRDGYTF
TRBD1 TRBJ2-1 NA TRBV11-3 TGTGCCAGCAGCGGACCCGACAGGGGCTACCTCAATGAGCAGTTCTTC CASSGPDRGYLNEQFF
TRBD1 TRBJ1-5 NA TRBV28 TGTGCCAGCAGTTTATGGGAAGGGACAGGAAATCAGCCCCAGCATTTT CASSLWEGTGNQPQHF
TRBD2 TRBJ2-3 once TRBV5-4 TGTGCCAGCAGCCCGCTAGCGGGAGGCACAGATACGCAGTATTTT CASSPLAGGTDTQYF
NA TRBJ1-1 NA TRBV7-2 TGTGCCAGCAGCTTAGTAGGTAGGTCGGCGGCTCAGAACACTGAAGCTTTCTTT CASSLVGRSAAQNTEAFF
TRBD2 TRBJ2-1 NA TRBV18 TGTGCCAGCTCACCACCGGGACTAGCGGGAGGGCCCCACAATGAGCAGTTCTTC CASSPPGLAGGPHNEQFF
TRBD1 TRBJ2-3 NA TRBV5-1 TGCGCCAGCGCCCCCCGGGGACAGGGCACAGATACGCAGTATTTT CASAPRGQGTDTQYF
TRBD1 TRBJ2-1 NA TRBV18 TGTGCCAGCTCCCCAATTTCGACAGGGATCGGCAACAATGAGCAGTTCTTC CASSPISTGIGNNEQFF
NA TRBJ1-1 NA TRBV18 TGTGCCAGCTCACCACGTCCAGGGAAAAGTTCTGAAGCTTTCTTT CASSPRPGKSSEAFF
TRBD2 TRBJ2-5 NA TRBV9 TGTGCCAGCAGCGTAGCATCGGGAGGGCCGGTGATTCAAGAGACCCAGTACTTC CASSVASGGPVIQETQYF
NA TRBJ2-1 NA TRBV7-9 TGTGCCAGCAGCTTAGGGGTGACAACCGAGGGCAATGAGCAGTTCTTC CASSLGVTTEGNEQFF
TRBD1 TRBJ1-2 NA TRBV7-2 TGTGCCAGCAGCCAATCACCGGGACAGAGTAACTATGGCTACACCTTC CASSQSPGQSNYGYTF
NA TRBJ2-5 NA TRBV29-1 TGCAGCGTTGGGACTTCCCAAGAGACCCAGTACTTC CSVGTSQETQYF
NA TRBJ2-2 NA TRBV5-1 TGCGCCAGCAGCCCCGCGACCGGGGAGCTGTTTTTT CASSPATGELFF
NA TRBJ1-5 once TRBV6-6 TGTGCCAGCAGGTCCGGGTCTAGCAATCAGCCCCAGCATTTT CASRSGSSNQPQHF
NA TRBJ2-7 NA TRBV25-1 TGTGCCAGCAGTGCAGGGGGGAGCTACGAGCAGTACTTC CASSAGGSYEQYF
TRBD1 TRBJ2-5 NA TRBV5-1 TGCGCCAGCAACACAGGGGCCCAAGAGACCCAGTACTTC CASNTGAQETQYF
TRBD2 TRBJ2-1 NA TRBV7-2 TGTGCCAGCAGCGCGGGACTAGCGGGGGGGAATGAGCAGTTCTTC CASSAGLAGGNEQFF
NA TRBJ2-2 NA TRBV5-1 TGCGCCAGCAGCTTGATTGGGCTCGCGAACACCGGGGAGCTGTTTTTT CASSLIGLANTGELFF
NA TRBJ2-1 NA TRBV29-1 TGCAGCGTTCAAGTAAGACAGTCCCTCTCCTACAATGAGCAGTTCTTC CSVQVRQSLSYNEQFF
TRBD1 TRBJ1-5 NA TRBV19 TGTGCCAGTAGCATTGAGGGACAGGGGTTTTATAGCAATCAGCCCCAGCATTTT CASSIEGQGFYSNQPQHF
NA TRBJ2-7 NA TRBV7-9 TGTGCCAGCAGCTTAGAGGGGAAATGGACCTACGAGCAGTACTTC CASSLEGKWTYEQYF
NA TRBJ2-3 NA TRBV7-2 TGTGCCAGCAGTCGAGGGCCGAAAGATACGCAGTATTTT CASSRGPKDTQYF
TRBD1 TRBJ2-6 NA TRBV28 TGTGCCAGCAGTCGAGACAGGGCTGGGGCCAACGTCCTGACTTTC CASSRDRAGANVLTF
TRBD2 TRBJ2-1 NA TRBV5-1 TGCGCCAGCAGCTTGGACCTAGCGGGAGCCAATGAGCAGTTCTTC CASSLDLAGANEQFF
TRBD2 TRBJ2-1 NA TRBV7-2 TGTGCCAGCAGCTTAGTGTCCCTAGCGGCGAGCTCCTACAATGAGCAGTTCTTC CASSLVSLAASSYNEQFF
TRBD2 TRBJ2-3 NA TRBV5-4 TGTGCCAGCAGCTTGGATTTCGGGAGGGCAGATACGCAGTATTTT CASSLDFGRADTQYF
TRBD2 TRBJ2-1 NA TRBV18 TGTGCCAGCTCACCAGAACTAGCGGGAGTTAATGAGCAGTTCTTC CASSPELAGVNEQFF
NA TRBJ1-4 NA TRBV27 TGTGCCAGCAGGCCAGGGCTTCTGAATGAAAAACTGTTTTTT CASRPGLLNEKLFF
TRBD1 TRBJ2-7 NA TRBV7-9 TGTGCCAGCAGCTTAGTAGTCATGGACAGGTACCACGAGCAGTACTTC CASSLVVMDRYHEQYF